This passage covers 7 T cell receptor beta chains from one sample sequenced in a study of cytomegalovirus exposure and HLA in healthy donors. The PCR employed 60 Vbeta primers together with 13 Jbeta primers. The table came from immunoSEQ multiplex PCR; TCRdb's copy has only in-frame clones and leaves some out. The table has around 100,000 clones, approximately 84% seen once. Material: PBMCs. These receptors were taken from a woman younger than 30 in good health and CMV-seropositive.

This clone occurred once. The V and J genes are TRBV9 and TRBJ2-7; D is uncertain. V was pared by 3 bases and J by 0 bases, with 13 bases between. The CDR3 consists of 15 residues. The V gene's germline CDR1 is SGDLS and CDR2 YYNGEE. The CDR3 sequence: CASSGSILSSYEQYF. The DNA of the CDR3 is TGTGCCAGCAGCGGGAGCATTCTAAGCTCCTACGAGCAGTACTTC.

The V call is TRBV27, the J call TRBJ1-2; 11 nucleotides agree with TRBD1. Trimming removed 5 bases from V and 8 bases from J; junction bases left unmatched: 4. Germline V gene sequence: CDR1 MNHEY, CDR2 SMNVEV (reference sequence). The length of the CDR3 is 13 residues. As DNA, the CDR3 is TGTGCCAGCAGTCCCGGGACAGGGGGAGGCTACACCTTC. It specifies CASSPGTGGGYTF.

This clone was picked up a small number of times. V gene TRBV6-5 combines with J gene TRBJ2-7, with TRBD2 matching 8 bases. CDR1 and CDR2 (germline): MNHEY, SVGAGI. V was pared by 5 bases and J by 5 bases, with 5 bases of the junction left unmatched. CDR3 length equals 13 residues. The CDR3 DNA sequence: TGTGCCAGCAGTCCGGGGGGGACCCACGAGCAGTACTTC. As protein: CASSPGGTHEQYF.

The chain links TRBV5-6 to TRBJ2-3; 9 nucleotides agree with TRBD1. This CDR3 has 15 amino acids. The V gene end was trimmed by 3 bases and the J gene end by 3 bases; junction bases not matched to a gene: 5. The germline gives CDR1 SGHDT, CDR2 YYEEEE. The CDR3 reads CASSYGTGRTDTQYF. The CDR3 DNA reads TGTGCCAGCAGCTATGGGACAGGGCGGACAGATACGCAGTATTTT.

The chain is built from TRBV4-1 and TRBJ2-5, with D possibly matching TRBD1 (6 bases). V lost 3 bases to trimming and J lost 3 bases, with 20 bases between them. The CDR3 loop spans 17 amino acids. Germline values: CDR1 MGHRA, CDR2 YSYEKL. CDR3 amino acids: CASSHPSSGAWEETQYF. For the CDR3, the DNA is TGCGCCAGCAGCCATCCCAGTTCAGGGGCTTGGGAAGAGACCCAGTACTTC.

This clone was seen a few times. The chain uses TRBV5-6 and TRBJ1-2, with D uncertain. Germline-derived CDR1 and CDR2 are SGHDT and YYEEEE. This CDR3 comprises 14 residues. The V end was cut by 5 bases, the J end by 6 bases, with 17 bases between. The CDR3 region has the DNA TGTGCCAGCAGGGTAGACTCAAGGCGGCATGGCTACACCTTC. Translated: CASRVDSRRHGYTF.

This clone has only a few counts. The chain couples TRBV5-8 to TRBJ1-4, with TRBD1 matching 8 bases. CDR1 and CDR2 (germline): SGHTS, YDEGEE. The trim removed 4 bases at V and 3 bases at J, leaving 11 bases unmatched. This CDR3 has 17 residues. The CDR3 reads CASSKRQGNPANEKLFF. The CDR3 DNA sequence: TGTGCCAGCAGCAAACGACAGGGGAATCCGGCTAATGAAAAACTGTTTTTT. The full variable domain, its missing parts supplied by reference TRBV5-8 and TRBJ1-4, is EAGVTQSPTHLIKTRGQQATLRCSPISGHTSVYWYQQALGLGLQFLLWYDEGEERNRGNFPPRFSGRQFPNYSSELNVNALELEDSALYLCASSKRQGNPANEKLFFGSGTQLSVL.